What follows are 29 T cell receptor beta chains derived from one specimen sequenced in a study of T-cell memory formation after mild COVID-19. Each CDR3 protein gets one entry after TCRdb re-called the 5' RACE reads with MiXCR. Of 470,000 or so distinct CDR3 sequences listed, about 20% are singletons. Material for sequencing was PBMCs or a T cell subset sorted from them (not recorded which). These receptor sequences come from an adult woman who had mild COVID-19 (a few samples of this study predate the infection). Cell type and time point are not known.

The chain recombines TRBV6-1 with TRBJ2-1; 10 positions match TRBD2. Trimming cost V 4 bases and J 3 bases; bases outside gene matches: 3. Germline V lookup: CDR1 MNHNS, CDR2 SASEGT. The CDR3 runs to 15 residues. The CDR3 protein is CASSVTSGDYNEQFF. As DNA, the CDR3 is TGTGCCAGCAGTGTAACTAGCGGGGACTACAATGAGCAGTTCTTC.

This chain connects TRBV29-1 to TRBJ2-1; D perhaps matches TRBD2 (8 bases). With 6 bases removed from V and 3 bases from J, the gap between germline ends came to 12 bases. Germline V gene data show CDR1 as SQVTM and CDR2 as ANQGSEA. This CDR3 comprises 13 residues. DNA of the CDR3: TGCAGCGTCGGGGGGGACAGCTACAATGAGCAGTTCTTC. Translating gives CSVGGDSYNEQFF.

This clonotype was counted only a few times. The J gene is TRBJ2-2, the V gene TRBV7-8, with a possible D match to TRBD2 (5 bases). Germline V gene lookup returns CDR1 SGHVS and CDR2 FQNEAQ. The CDR3 is made up of 16 amino acids. V lost 3 bases to trimming and J lost 4 bases, with 15 bases between them. The CDR3 sequence: CASSLIGREGTGELFF. The CDR3 nucleotides read TGTGCCAGCAGCTTGATCGGCCGGGAAGGCACCGGGGAGCTGTTTTTT. The variable domain in full, completed from reference TRBV7-8 and TRBJ2-2, reads GAGVSQSPRYKVAKRGQDVALRCDPISGHVSLFWYQQALGQGPEFLTYFQNEAQLDKSGLPSDRFFAERPEGSVSTLKIQRTQQEDSAVYLCASSLIGREGTGELFFGEGSRLTVL.

The chain carries TRBV3-1 and TRBJ2-3; 10 nucleotides agree with TRBD2. The CDR3 runs to 16 residues. Germline V gene sequence: CDR1 LGHDT, CDR2 YNNKEL (reference sequence). Unmatched junction bases numbered 10, after V lost 4 bases and J lost 6 bases. CDR3 in DNA: TGTGCCAGCAGCCGAGCGGGAGGGCCTGGAGGGGATACGCAGTATTTT. This encodes CASSRAGGPGGDTQYF.

The chain uses TRBV20-1 and TRBJ2-5; 14 bases match TRBD2. The V and J ends lost 6 bases and 5 bases, in that order; junction bases with no gene match: 5. The CDR3 covers 14 residues. Germline CDR1 DFQATT, CDR2 SNEGSKA (reference sequence). CDR3 DNA sequence: TGCAGTGCCGGTCGACTAGCGGGAGGGGAGACCCAGTACTTC. This sequence encodes CSAGRLAGGETQYF.

The chain has TRBV7-9 and TRBJ2-1; 12 nucleotides agree with TRBD2. Trimming at V came to 5 bases and at J to 6 bases, leaving 8 bases not matched to a gene. The germline gives CDR1 SEHNR, CDR2 FQNEAQ (reference sequence). The CDR3 contains 16 residues. CDR3 region: CASSRLLAGGTNEQFF. CDR3 DNA: TGTGCCAGCAGCCGGCTACTAGCGGGAGGTACCAATGAGCAGTTCTTC.

This clonotype has a handful of counts. The chain combines TRBV5-1 with TRBJ2-1; no clear D. The germline V gene has CDR1 SGHRS and CDR2 YFSETQ. Trimming took 0 bases from V and 8 from J, leaving 12 bases between them. This CDR3 has 14 residues. In DNA, the CDR3 is TGCGCCAGCAGCTTGGCGGACCAGATGGATGAGCAGTTCTTC. It yields the protein CASSLADQMDEQFF.

The chain links TRBV6-5 to TRBJ1-1; the D is unclear. Germline V gene data show CDR1 as MNHEY and CDR2 as SVGAGI. V gave up 0 bases and J gave up 4 bases, with 9 bases separating them. The CDR3 is made up of 14 amino acids. CDR3 region: CASSYSTSTTEAFF. CDR3 in DNA: TGTGCCAGCAGTTACTCGACGTCTACCACTGAAGCTTTCTTT.

This clonotype was counted many times. The chain employs TRBV12-3 or TRBV12-4 and TRBJ2-2, with a tentative D call TRBD1 (5 bases). The CDR3 has 14 amino acids. The ends were cut back, 5 bases at V and 1 base at J, with 8 bases in the middle. CDR3 region: CASSQGQNTGELFF. CDR3 DNA sequence: TGTGCCAGCAGTCAAGGACAGAACACCGGGGAGCTGTTTTTT.

This clonotype was seen a handful of times. This chain uses TRBV3-1 with TRBJ2-7, with D perhaps matching TRBD2 (5 bases). Germline V gene data show CDR1 as LGHDT and CDR2 as YNNKEL (reference sequence). This CDR3 is 12 amino acids long. Trimming left V 7 bases short and J 5 bases short, with 12 bases between. The CDR3 bases are TGTGCCAGCACCGGACTGAAGGACGAGCAGTACTTC. Residues: CASTGLKDEQYF.

This clonotype was detected a few times. The V gene is TRBV7-2, the J gene TRBJ1-1; D ambiguous. The V and J ends lost 3 bases and 3 bases respectively, with 11 bases between them. The CDR3 length is 14 residues. CDR1 and CDR2 from the germline V gene are SGHTA and FQGNSA. The CDR3: CASSFLRLDTEAFF. CDR3 DNA: TGTGCCAGCAGCTTCTTACGGCTGGACACTGAAGCTTTCTTT.

The sample holds a few counts of this clonotype. The chain couples TRBV5-1 to TRBJ2-1; 13 positions match TRBD2. The trim removed 5 bases at V and 16 bases at J, leaving 6 bases unmatched. The CDR3 totals 12 residues. CDR1 is SGHRS and CDR2 is YFSETQ in the germline V gene. CDR3 DNA sequence: TGCGCCAGCAGACTAGCGGGGGGGCCGCGTTTCTTC. Translating it yields CASRLAGGPRFF.

The chain links TRBV12-3 or TRBV12-4 to TRBJ2-7, with 7 positions matching TRBD2. The CDR3 runs to 16 residues. Unmatched junction bases numbered 11, after V lost 2 bases and J lost 4 bases. Here the CDR3 reads CASSLRVTGGQYEQYF. The DNA of the CDR3 is TGTGCCAGCAGTTTACGCGTAACGGGGGGTCAATACGAGCAGTACTTC.

The rearrangement joins TRBV30 to TRBJ2-5; D is perhaps TRBD2 (6 bases). Germline V gene data show CDR1 as GTSNPN and CDR2 as SVGIG (reference sequence). Trimming shortened V by 1 base and J by 2 bases, and 8 bases separated the two germline ends. The CDR3 is made up of 13 amino acids. The CDR3 nucleotides are TGTGCCTGGAGTGACGGGAGTCAAGAGACCCAGTACTTC. It specifies CAWSDGSQETQYF.

This clonotype was recorded a few times. V gene TRBV7-7 combines with J gene TRBJ2-5; TRBD2 agrees at 11 bases. V lost 5 bases and J lost 4; bases outside the gene matches: 3. Germline CDR1 is SSHAT and CDR2 is FNYEAQ (reference sequence). The CDR3 has 14 amino acids. This chain's CDR3 is CASSVTSGGETQYF. The CDR3, as DNA: TGTGCCAGCAGCGTTACTAGCGGGGGAGAGACCCAGTACTTC.

This chain uses TRBV28 with TRBJ2-7; TRBD1 is a possible D gene (5 bases). The CDR3 loop spans 15 amino acids. CDR1 and CDR2 (germline): MDHEN, SYDVKM. V was pared by 6 bases and J by 5 bases, with 20 bases between. CDR3: CASSGRVSSRHEQYF. CDR3 in DNA: TGTGCCAGCAGCGGCAGGGTTAGCAGTCGACACGAGCAGTACTTC. The full variable domain, its missing parts supplied by reference TRBV28 and TRBJ2-7, is DVKVTQSSRYLVKRTGEKVFLECVQDMDHENMFWYRQDPGLGLRLIYFSYDVKMKEKGDIPEGYSVSREKKERFSLILESASTNQTSMYLCASSGRVSSRHEQYFGPGTRLTVT.

This chain links TRBV25-1 with TRBJ2-2; D gene ambiguous. Germline CDR1 is MGHDK and CDR2 is SYGVNS. This CDR3 is built from 11 residues. V gave up 4 bases and J gave up 8 bases, with 5 bases separating them. This CDR3 is CASSVFGELFF. The CDR3 coding sequence is TGTGCCAGCAGTGTGTTTGGGGAGCTGTTTTTT.

The chain combines TRBV9 with TRBJ2-2, with D tentatively TRBD1 (6 bases). CDR3 size: 15 residues. V lost 5 bases and J 1 base, leaving 12 bases between the germline ends. Germline loops: CDR1 SGDLS, CDR2 YYNGEE. The CDR3 DNA reads as TGTGCCAGCAGTCTACAGACAGGGAACACCGGGGAGCTGTTTTTT. Translating it yields CASSLQTGNTGELFF.

This clonotype was observed a handful of times. V usage is TRBV19 and J usage is TRBJ2-3; tentative D call: TRBD1 (5 bases). CDR1 is LNHDA, CDR2 SQIVND, per germline (reference sequence). The CDR3 sequence is 15 residues long. Deletions cut 1 base from V and 2 bases from J, with 10 bases between. The CDR3 region has the DNA TGTGCCAGTAGTATAGCAGGGATATTCACAGATACGCAGTATTTT. Protein: CASSIAGIFTDTQYF.

The chain has TRBV7-9 and TRBJ2-7; D is possibly TRBD2 (5 bases). CDR3 length equals 12 residues. Trimming cost V 7 bases and J 6 bases, with 13 bases left between them. The germline CDR1 and CDR2 sequences are SEHNR and FQNEAQ (reference sequence). CDR3 DNA: TGTGCCAGCATCCTGGCAGGAGGCGAGCAGTACTTC. Translated: CASILAGGEQYF.

The genes are TRBV6-5 and TRBJ1-1; D is undetermined. The germline gives CDR1 MNHEY, CDR2 SVGAGI. This CDR3 is built from 13 residues. The ends were cut back, 2 bases at V and 5 bases at J, with 9 bases in the middle. The CDR3 spells CASSYGVGTEAFF. CDR3 bases: TGTGCCAGCAGTTACGGGGTCGGAACTGAAGCTTTCTTT.

The chain combines TRBV24-1 with TRBJ1-2; D may be TRBD1 (6 bases). CDR3 size: 15 residues. Germline assignment: CDR1 KGHDR and CDR2 SFDVKD. The V end lost 4 bases, the J end lost 2 bases, and 13 bases lay between the germline ends. Here the CDR3 reads CATSDRDRTNYGYTF. The CDR3 nucleotides read TGTGCCACCAGTGACCGTGACAGGACCAACTATGGCTACACCTTC.

Notes on this clonotype: Germline is not matched at one junction end, which may reflect a read error. The rearrangement links TRBV12-3 or TRBV12-4 to TRBJ2-7, with D hard to call. The CDR3 covers 10 residues. This chain's CDR3 is CASSGYGQYF. DNA for the CDR3: TGTGCCAGCAGTGGATACGGGCAGTACTTC.

In its sample, this clonotype was seen once. The CDR3: CASSSRVLSGYTF. The DNA of the CDR3 is TGCGCCAGCAGCTCCCGGGTCTTAAGTGGCTACACCTTC. The genes are TRBV5-1 and TRBJ1-2, with D hard to call. The length of the CDR3 is 13 residues. Germline assignment: CDR1 SGHRS and CDR2 YFSETQ. With 3 bases removed from V and 7 bases from J, the gap between germline ends came to 13 bases.

This chain links TRBV7-9 with TRBJ1-1; D remains unclear. The germline V gene encodes CDR1 SEHNR and CDR2 FQNEAQ (reference sequence). This CDR3 contains 13 residues. V gave up 5 bases and J gave up 3 bases, with 10 bases separating them. The CDR3 loop is CASSPRSDTEAFF. Here the CDR3 DNA reads TGTGCCAGCAGCCCCCGGAGCGACACTGAAGCTTTCTTT.

The V and J genes are TRBV7-3 and TRBJ2-3, with a possible D match to TRBD2 (5 bases). There are 13 residues in the CDR3. The germline V gene encodes CDR1 SGHTA and CDR2 FQGTGA. The germline V and J ends were trimmed by 5 bases and 2 bases, with 8 bases remaining between them. The CDR3 DNA follows: TGTGCCAGCAGCCCGGGATTCACAGATACGCAGTATTTT. Amino acid sequence: CASSPGFTDTQYF.

This clonotype was found a few times. This chain uses TRBV9 with TRBJ2-7, with D perhaps given as TRBD1 or TRBD2 (5 bases each). Germline loops: CDR1 SGDLS, CDR2 YYNGEE. Trimming stripped 4 bases from V and 3 bases from J, with 23 bases between. The CDR3 is 17 amino acids. This CDR3 is CASSLSRDAQKNYEQYF. DNA for the CDR3: TGTGCCAGCAGCTTATCCCGGGACGCACAGAAAAACTACGAGCAGTACTTC.

This chain uses TRBV30 with TRBJ2-7, with D tentatively TRBD1 or TRBD2 (6 bases each). CDR3 length: 16 amino acids. The germline CDR1 and CDR2 sequences are GTSNPN and SVGIG (reference sequence). The V gene lost 2 bases and the J gene lost 2 bases, with 19 bases spanning the gap. In DNA form, the CDR3 reads TGTGCCTGGAGTCTCTTGGGGGGCGGACCTACCTACGAGCAGTACTTC. Amino acid sequence: CAWSLLGGGPTYEQYF.

This clonotype was found a few times. The chain employs TRBV29-1 and TRBJ2-3; TRBD2 might be the D (5 bases). V lost 6 bases to trimming and J lost 10 bases, with 17 bases between them. The germline V gene has CDR1 SQVTM and CDR2 ANQGSEA. This CDR3 spans 12 amino acids. DNA for the CDR3: TGCAGCGTCCCAGAGCCCAAGGGAGCGCAGTATTTT. Translated: CSVPEPKGAQYF.